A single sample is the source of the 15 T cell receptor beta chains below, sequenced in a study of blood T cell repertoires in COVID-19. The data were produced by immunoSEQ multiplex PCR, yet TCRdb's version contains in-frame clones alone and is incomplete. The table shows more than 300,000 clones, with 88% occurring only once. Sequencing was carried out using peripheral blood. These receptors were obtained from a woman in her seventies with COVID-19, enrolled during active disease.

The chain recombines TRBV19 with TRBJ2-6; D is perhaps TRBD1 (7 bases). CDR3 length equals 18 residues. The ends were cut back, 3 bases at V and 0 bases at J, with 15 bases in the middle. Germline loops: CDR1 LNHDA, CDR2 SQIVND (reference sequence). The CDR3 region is CASSIAGGTTSGANVLTF. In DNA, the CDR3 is TGTGCCAGTAGTATCGCAGGGGGGACCACCTCTGGGGCCAACGTCCTGACTTTC.

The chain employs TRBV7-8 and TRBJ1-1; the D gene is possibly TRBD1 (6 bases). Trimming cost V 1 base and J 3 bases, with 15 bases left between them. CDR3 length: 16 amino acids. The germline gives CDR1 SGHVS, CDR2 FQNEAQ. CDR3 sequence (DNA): TGTGCCAGCAGCTTAGTCCCGGGGGGCGGCGACACTGAAGCTTTCTTT. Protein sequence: CASSLVPGGGDTEAFF.

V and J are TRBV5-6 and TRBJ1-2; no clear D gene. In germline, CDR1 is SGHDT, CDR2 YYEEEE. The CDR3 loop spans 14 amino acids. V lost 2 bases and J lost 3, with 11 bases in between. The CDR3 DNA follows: TGTGCCAGCAGCTTCCAACTGGTGGACTATGGCTACACCTTC. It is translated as CASSFQLVDYGYTF.

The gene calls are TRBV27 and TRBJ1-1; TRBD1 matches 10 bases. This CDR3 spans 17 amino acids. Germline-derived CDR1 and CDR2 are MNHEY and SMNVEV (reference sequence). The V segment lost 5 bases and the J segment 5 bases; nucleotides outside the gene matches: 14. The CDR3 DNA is TGTGCCAGCAGTCAAAATCCGGGACAGGGGTTAAGGACTGAAGCTTTCTTT. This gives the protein CASSQNPGQGLRTEAFF.

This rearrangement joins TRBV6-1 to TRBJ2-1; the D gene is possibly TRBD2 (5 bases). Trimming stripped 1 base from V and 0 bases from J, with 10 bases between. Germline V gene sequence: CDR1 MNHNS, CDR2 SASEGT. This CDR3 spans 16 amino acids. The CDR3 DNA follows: TGTGCCAGCAGTGAAGTTTGGGGAGACTCCTACAATGAGCAGTTCTTC. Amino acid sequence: CASSEVWGDSYNEQFF.

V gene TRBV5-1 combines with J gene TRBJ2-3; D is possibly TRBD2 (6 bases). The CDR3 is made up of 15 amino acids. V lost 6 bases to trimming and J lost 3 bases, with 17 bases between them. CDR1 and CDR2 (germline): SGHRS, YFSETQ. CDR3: CASNPTAGRTDTQYF. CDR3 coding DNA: TGCGCCAGCAACCCTACAGCAGGGAGGACAGATACGCAGTATTTT. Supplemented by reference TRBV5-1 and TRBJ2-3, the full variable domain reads KAGVTQTPRYLIKTRGQQVTLSCSPISGHRSVSWYQQTPGQGLQFLFEYFSETQRNKGNFPGRFSGRQFSNSRSEMNVSTLELGDSALYLCASNPTAGRTDTQYFGPGTRLTVL.

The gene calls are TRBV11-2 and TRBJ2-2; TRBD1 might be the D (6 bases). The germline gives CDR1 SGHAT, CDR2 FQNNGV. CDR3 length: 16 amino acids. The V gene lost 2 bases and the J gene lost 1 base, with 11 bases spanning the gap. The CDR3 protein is CASSLLGAKNTGELFF. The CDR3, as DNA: TGTGCCAGCAGCTTACTGGGGGCTAAGAACACCGGGGAGCTGTTTTTT. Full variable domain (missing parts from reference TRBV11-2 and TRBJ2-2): EAGVAQSPRYKIIEKRQSVAFWCNPISGHATLYWYQQILGQGPKLLIQFQNNGVVDDSQLPKDRFSAERLKGVDSTLKIQPAKLEDSAVYLCASSLLGAKNTGELFFGEGSRLTVL.

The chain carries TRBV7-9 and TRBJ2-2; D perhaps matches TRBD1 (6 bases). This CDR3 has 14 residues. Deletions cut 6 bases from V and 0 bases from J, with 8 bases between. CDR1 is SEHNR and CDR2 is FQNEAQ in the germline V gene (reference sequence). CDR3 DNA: TGTGCCAGCAGAGGACAGCCGAACACCGGGGAGCTGTTTTTT. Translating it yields CASRGQPNTGELFF.

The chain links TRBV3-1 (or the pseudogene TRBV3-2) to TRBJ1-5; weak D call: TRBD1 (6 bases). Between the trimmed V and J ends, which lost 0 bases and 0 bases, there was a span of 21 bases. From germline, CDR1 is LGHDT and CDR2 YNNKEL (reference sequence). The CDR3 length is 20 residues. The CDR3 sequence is CASSQDLGYREGNSNQPQHF. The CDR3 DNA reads TGTGCCAGCAGCCAAGATTTGGGGTACAGGGAGGGCAATAGCAATCAGCCCCAGCATTTT.

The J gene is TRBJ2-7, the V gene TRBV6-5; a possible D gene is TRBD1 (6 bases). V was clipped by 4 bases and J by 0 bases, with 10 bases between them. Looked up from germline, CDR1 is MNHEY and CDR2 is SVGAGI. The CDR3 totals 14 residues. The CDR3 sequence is CASSSQGISYEQYF. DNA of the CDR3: TGTGCCAGCAGTTCACAGGGAATCTCCTACGAGCAGTACTTC.

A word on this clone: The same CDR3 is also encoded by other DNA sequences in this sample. This CDR3 reads CASSLVQGPSYEQYF. Here the CDR3 DNA reads TGTGCCAGCAGCTTAGTTCAGGGTCCCTCCTACGAGCAGTACTTC. This chain uses TRBV11-2 with TRBJ2-7, with D tentatively TRBD1 (5 bases). Germline-derived CDR1 and CDR2 are SGHAT and FQNNGV. The CDR3 is 15 residues long. V shed 1 base and J shed 0 bases, with 10 bases lying between them.

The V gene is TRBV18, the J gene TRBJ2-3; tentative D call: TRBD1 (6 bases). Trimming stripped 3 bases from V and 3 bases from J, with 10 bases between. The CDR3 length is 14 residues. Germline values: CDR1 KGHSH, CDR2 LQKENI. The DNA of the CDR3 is TGTGCCAGCTCACCCCAACAGGGAACAGATACGCAGTATTTT. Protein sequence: CASSPQQGTDTQYF.

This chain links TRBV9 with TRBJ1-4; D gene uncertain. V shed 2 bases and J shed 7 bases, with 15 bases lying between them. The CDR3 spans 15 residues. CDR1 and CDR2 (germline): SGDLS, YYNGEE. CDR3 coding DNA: TGTGCCAGCAGCGTTTCGCCCAGTAGCCCTGAAAAACTGTTTTTT. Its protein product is CASSVSPSSPEKLFF.

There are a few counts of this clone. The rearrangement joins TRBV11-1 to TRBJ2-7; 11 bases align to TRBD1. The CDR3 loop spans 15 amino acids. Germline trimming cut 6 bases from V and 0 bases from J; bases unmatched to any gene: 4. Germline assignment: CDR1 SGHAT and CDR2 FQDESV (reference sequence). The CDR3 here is CASRAGTGGSYEQYF. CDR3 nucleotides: TGTGCCAGCAGGGCCGGGACAGGGGGCTCCTACGAGCAGTACTTC.

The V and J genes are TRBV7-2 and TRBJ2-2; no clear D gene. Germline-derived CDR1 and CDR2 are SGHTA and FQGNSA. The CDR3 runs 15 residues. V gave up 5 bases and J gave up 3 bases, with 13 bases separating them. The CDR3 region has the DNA TGTGCCAGCAGCCCTTTCCGCCTAGACACCGGGGAGCTGTTTTTT. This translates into CASSPFRLDTGELFF.